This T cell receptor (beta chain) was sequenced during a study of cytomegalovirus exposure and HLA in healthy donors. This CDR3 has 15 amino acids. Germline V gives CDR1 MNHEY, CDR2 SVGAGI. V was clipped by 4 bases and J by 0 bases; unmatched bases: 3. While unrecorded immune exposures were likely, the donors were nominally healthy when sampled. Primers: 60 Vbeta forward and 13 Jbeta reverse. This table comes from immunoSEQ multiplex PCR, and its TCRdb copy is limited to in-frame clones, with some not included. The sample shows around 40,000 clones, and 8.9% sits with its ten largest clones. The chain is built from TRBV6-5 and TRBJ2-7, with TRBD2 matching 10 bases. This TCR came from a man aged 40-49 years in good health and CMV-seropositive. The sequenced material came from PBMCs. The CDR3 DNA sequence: TGTGCCAGCAGTTCCCGGACTAGCGGCTCCTACGAGCAGTACTTC. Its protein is CASSSRTSGSYEQYF.